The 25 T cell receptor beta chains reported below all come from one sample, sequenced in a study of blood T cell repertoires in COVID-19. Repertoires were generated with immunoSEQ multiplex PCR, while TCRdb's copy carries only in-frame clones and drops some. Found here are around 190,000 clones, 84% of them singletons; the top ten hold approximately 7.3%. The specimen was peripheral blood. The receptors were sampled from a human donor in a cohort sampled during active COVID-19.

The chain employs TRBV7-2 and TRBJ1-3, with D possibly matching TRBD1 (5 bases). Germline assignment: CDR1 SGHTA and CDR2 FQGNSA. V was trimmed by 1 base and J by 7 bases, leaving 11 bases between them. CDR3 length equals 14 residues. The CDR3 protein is CASSLGAGKNTIYF. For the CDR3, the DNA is TGTGCCAGCAGCTTAGGCGCAGGGAAGAACACCATATATTTT.

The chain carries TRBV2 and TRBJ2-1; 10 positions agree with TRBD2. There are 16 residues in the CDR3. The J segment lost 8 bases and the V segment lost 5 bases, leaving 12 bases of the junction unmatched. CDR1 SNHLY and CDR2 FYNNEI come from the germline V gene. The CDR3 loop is CASSTFLAGGLDEQFF. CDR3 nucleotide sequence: TGTGCCAGCAGTACCTTCTTAGCGGGGGGCCTCGATGAGCAGTTCTTC.

The CDR3 bases are TGCAGTGGGAACTATAACTATGGCTACACCTTC. As protein: CSGNYNYGYTF. V and J are TRBV20-1 and TRBJ1-2; D is ambiguous. Trimming cost V 7 bases and J 1 base, with 7 bases left between them. Germline loops: CDR1 DFQATT, CDR2 SNEGSKA (reference sequence). The CDR3 has 11 residues.

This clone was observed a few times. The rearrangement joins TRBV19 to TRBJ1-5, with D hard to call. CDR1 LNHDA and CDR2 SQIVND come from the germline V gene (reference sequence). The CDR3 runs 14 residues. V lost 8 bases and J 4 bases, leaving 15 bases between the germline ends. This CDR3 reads CASAQPGANQPQHF. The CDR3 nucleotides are TGTGCCAGTGCACAGCCGGGAGCGAATCAGCCCCAGCATTTT.

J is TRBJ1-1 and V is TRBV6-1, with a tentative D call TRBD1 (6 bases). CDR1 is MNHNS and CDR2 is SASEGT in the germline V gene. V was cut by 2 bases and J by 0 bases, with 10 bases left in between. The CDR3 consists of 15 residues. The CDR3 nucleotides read TGTGCCAGCAGTGAATGGGGGCGGGTGAACACTGAAGCTTTCTTT. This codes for CASSEWGRVNTEAFF.

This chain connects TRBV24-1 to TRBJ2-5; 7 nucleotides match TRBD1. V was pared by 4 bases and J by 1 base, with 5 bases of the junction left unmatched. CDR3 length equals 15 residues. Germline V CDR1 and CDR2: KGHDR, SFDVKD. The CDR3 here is CATSDDRDAQETQYF. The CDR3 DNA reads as TGTGCCACCAGTGACGACAGGGACGCCCAAGAGACCCAGTACTTC.

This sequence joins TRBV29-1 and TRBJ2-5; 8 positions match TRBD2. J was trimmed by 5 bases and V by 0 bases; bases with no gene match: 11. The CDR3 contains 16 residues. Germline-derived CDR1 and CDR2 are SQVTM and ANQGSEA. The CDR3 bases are TGCAGCGTTGAAGATAGGGGTAGCGGGGTAGGGGAGACCCAGTACTTC. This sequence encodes CSVEDRGSGVGETQYF. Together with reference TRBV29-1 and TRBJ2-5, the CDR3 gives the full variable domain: SAVISQKPSRDICQRGTSLTIQCQVDSQVTMMFWYRQQPGQSLTLIATANQGSEATYESGFVIDKFPISRPNLTFSTLTVSNMSPEDSSIYLCSVEDRGSGVGETQYFGPGTRLLVL.

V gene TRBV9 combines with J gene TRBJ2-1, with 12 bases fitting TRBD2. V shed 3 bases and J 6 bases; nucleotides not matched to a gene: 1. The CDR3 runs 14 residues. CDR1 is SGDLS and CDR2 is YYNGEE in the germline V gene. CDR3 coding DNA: TGTGCCAGCAGCGCTAGCGGGGGGGCCAATGAGCAGTTCTTC. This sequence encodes CASSASGGANEQFF. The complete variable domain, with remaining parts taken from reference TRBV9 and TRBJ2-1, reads DSGVTQTPKHLITATGQRVTLRCSPRSGDLSVYWYQQSLDQGLQFLIQYYNGEERAKGNILERFSAQQFPDLHSELNLSSLELGDSALYFCASSASGGANEQFFGPGTRLTVL.

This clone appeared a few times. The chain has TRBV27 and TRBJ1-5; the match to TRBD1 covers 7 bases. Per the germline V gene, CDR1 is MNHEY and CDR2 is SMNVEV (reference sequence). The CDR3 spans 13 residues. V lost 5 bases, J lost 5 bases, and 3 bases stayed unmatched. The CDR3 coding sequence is TGTGCCAGCAGTGCAACAGGGGATCAGCCCCAGCATTTT. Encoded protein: CASSATGDQPQHF.

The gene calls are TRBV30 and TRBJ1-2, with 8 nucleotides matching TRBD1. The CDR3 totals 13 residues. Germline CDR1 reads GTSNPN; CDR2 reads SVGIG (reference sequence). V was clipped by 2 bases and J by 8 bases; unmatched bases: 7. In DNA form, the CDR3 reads TGTGCCTGGAGTCCAACAGGGGGTAGGGGCTACACCTTC. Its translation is CAWSPTGGRGYTF.

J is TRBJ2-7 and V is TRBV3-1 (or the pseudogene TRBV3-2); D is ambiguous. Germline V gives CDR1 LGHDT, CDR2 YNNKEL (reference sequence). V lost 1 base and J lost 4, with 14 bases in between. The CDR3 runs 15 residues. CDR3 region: CASSQGPSTTYEQYF. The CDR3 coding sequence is TGTGCCAGCAGCCAAGGCCCGTCCACCACATACGAGCAGTACTTC.

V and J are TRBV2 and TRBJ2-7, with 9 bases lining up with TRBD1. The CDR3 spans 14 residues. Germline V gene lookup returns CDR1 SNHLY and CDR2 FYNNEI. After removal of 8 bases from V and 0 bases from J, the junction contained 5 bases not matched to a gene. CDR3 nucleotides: TGTGCCAGCCGGGACAGGGAACACTCCTACGAGCAGTACTTC. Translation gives CASRDREHSYEQYF.

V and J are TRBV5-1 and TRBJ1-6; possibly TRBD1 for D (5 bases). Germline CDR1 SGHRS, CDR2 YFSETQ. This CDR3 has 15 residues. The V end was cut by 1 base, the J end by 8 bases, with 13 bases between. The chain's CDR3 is CASSLSEGADSPLHF. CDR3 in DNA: TGCGCCAGCAGCTTGAGCGAAGGGGCGGATTCACCCCTCCACTTT. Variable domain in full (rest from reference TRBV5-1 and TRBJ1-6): KAGVTQTPRYLIKTRGQQVTLSCSPISGHRSVSWYQQTPGQGLQFLFEYFSETQRNKGNFPGRFSGRQFSNSRSEMNVSTLELGDSALYLCASSLSEGADSPLHFGNGTRLTVT.

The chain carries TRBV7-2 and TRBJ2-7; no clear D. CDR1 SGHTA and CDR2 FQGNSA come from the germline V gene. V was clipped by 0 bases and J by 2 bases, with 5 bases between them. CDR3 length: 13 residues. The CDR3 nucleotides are TGTGCCAGCAGCTTAGCTCCAGCCTACGAGCAGTACTTC. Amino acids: CASSLAPAYEQYF. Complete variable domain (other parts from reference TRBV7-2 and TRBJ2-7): GAGVSQSPSNKVTEKGKDVELRCDPISGHTALYWYRQSLGQGLEFLIYFQGNSAPDKSGLPSDRFSAERTGGSVSTLTIQRTQQEDSAVYLCASSLAPAYEQYFGPGTRLTVT.

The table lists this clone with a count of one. The CDR3 region has the DNA TGTGCCAGCAGTTACGGGGGGAGCACTGAAGCTTTCTTT. Protein: CASSYGGSTEAFF. This rearrangement joins TRBV12-3 or TRBV12-4 to TRBJ1-1, with D perhaps TRBD1 (5 bases). V was clipped by 4 bases and J by 4 bases, with 10 bases between them. The CDR3 length is 13 residues.

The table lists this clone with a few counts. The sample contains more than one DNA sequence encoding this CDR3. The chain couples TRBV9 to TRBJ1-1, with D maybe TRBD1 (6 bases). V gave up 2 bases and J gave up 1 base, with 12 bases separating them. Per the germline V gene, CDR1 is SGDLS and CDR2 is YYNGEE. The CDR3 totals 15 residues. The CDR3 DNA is TGTGCCAGCAGCGTCTCCCTAGGGGGGAACACTGAAGCTTTCTTT. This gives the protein CASSVSLGGNTEAFF.

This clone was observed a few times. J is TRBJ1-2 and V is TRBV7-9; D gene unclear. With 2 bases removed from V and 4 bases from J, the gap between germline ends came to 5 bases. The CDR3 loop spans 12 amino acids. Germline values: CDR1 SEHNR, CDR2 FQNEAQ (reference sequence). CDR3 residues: CASSLRSYGYTF. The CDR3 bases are TGTGCCAGCAGCTTACGGAGCTATGGCTACACCTTC.

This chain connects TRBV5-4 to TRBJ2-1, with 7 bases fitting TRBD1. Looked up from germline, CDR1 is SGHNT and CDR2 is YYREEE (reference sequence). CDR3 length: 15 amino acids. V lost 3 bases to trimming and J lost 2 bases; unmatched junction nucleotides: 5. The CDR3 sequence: CASSSRDSPYNEQFF. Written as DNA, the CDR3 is TGTGCCAGCAGCTCCCGGGACAGCCCCTACAATGAGCAGTTCTTC. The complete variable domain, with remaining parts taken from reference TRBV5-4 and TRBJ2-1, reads ETGVTQSPTHLIKTRGQQVTLRCSSQSGHNTVSWYQQALGQGPQFIFQYYREEENGRGNFPPRFSGLQFPNYSSELNVNALELDDSALYLCASSSRDSPYNEQFFGPGTRLTVL.

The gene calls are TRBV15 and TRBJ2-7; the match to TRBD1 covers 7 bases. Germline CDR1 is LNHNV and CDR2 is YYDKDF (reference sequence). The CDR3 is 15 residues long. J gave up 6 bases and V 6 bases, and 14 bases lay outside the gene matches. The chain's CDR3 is CATRPGDSQKGEQYF. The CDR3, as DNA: TGTGCCACCAGGCCTGGGGACAGCCAAAAAGGCGAGCAGTACTTC.

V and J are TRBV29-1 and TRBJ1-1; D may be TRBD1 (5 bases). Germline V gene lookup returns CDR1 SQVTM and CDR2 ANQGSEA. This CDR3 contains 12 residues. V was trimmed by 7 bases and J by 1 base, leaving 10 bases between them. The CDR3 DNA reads TGCAGCGCTGGGGGGGGGAACACTGAAGCTTTCTTT. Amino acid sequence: CSAGGGNTEAFF.

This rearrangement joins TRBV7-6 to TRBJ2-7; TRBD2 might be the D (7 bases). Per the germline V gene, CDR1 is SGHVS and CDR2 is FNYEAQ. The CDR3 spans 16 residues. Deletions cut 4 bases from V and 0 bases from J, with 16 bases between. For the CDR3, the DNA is TGTGCCAGCAGCTCATCATCCCGGGGGGCCTCCTACGAGCAGTACTTC. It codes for CASSSSSRGASYEQYF.

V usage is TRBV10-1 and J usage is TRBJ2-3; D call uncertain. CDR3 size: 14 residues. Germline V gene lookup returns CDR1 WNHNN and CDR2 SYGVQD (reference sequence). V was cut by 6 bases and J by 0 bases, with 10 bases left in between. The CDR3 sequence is CASSPETSTDTQYF. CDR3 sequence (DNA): TGCGCCAGCAGCCCCGAGACTAGCACAGATACGCAGTATTTT.

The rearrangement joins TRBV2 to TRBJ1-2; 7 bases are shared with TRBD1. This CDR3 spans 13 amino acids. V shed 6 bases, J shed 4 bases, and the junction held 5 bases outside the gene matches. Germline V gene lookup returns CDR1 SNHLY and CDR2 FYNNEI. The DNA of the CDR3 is TGTGCCAGCAGGCGGGGACAGCTCTATGGCTACACCTTC. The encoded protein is CASRRGQLYGYTF.

In DNA, the CDR3 is TGTGCCAGCAGTCCCACCGGGACAGGATCTCTCTCACTGTTTTTT. It translates to CASSPTGTGSLSLFF. The chain is built from TRBV6-5 and TRBJ1-4; 8 bases map to TRBD1. Germline CDR1 is MNHEY and CDR2 is SVGAGI. V lost 5 bases to trimming and J lost 13 bases; unmatched junction nucleotides: 15. The CDR3 is made up of 15 amino acids.

CDR3 sequence: CASSIQGGSRGEKLFF. The CDR3 coding sequence is TGTGCCAGCAGCATCCAAGGGGGATCCAGAGGTGAAAAACTGTTTTTT. The chain uses TRBV5-4 and TRBJ1-4; D is possibly TRBD1 (6 bases). The germline V gene has CDR1 SGHNT and CDR2 YYREEE (reference sequence). The V end lost 4 bases, the J end lost 7 bases, and 20 bases lay between the germline ends. The CDR3 length is 16 residues.